What follows is one T cell receptor (beta chain) and its context. This entry is derived from a study of technical replicates of blood from several donors. TCRdb keeps only in-frame clones here, not all; method: immunoSEQ multiplex PCR. Of 81,000 or so clones in the sample, about 96% were seen once. V was shortened by 2 bases and J by 3 bases, with 7 bases between the two germline ends. CDR1 and CDR2 from the germline V gene are KGHSH and LQKENI. The CDR3 has 14 amino acids. Material: T cells isolated from PBMCs. The sequence was collected from a human donor in good health. The genes are TRBV18 and TRBJ1-4; D not certain. The CDR3 DNA reads TGTGCCAGCTCACCATTAGTCGCTAATGAAAAACTGTTTTTT. It specifies CASSPLVANEKLFF.